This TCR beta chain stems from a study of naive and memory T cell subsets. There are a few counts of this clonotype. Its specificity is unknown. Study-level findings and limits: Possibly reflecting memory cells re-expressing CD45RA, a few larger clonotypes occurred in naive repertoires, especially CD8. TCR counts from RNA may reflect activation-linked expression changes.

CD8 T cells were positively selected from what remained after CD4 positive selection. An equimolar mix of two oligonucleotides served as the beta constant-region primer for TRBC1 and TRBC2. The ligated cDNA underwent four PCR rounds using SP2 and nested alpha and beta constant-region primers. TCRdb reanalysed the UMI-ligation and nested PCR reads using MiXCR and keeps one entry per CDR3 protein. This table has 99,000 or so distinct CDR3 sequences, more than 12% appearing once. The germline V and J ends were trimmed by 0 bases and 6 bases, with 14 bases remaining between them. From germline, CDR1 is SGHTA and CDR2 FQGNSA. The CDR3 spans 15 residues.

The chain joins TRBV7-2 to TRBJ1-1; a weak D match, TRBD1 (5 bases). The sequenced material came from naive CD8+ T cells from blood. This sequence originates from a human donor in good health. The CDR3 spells CASSLAGAGQAEAFF. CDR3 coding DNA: TGTGCCAGCAGCTTAGCGGGCGCAGGGCAAGCTGAAGCTTTCTTT.